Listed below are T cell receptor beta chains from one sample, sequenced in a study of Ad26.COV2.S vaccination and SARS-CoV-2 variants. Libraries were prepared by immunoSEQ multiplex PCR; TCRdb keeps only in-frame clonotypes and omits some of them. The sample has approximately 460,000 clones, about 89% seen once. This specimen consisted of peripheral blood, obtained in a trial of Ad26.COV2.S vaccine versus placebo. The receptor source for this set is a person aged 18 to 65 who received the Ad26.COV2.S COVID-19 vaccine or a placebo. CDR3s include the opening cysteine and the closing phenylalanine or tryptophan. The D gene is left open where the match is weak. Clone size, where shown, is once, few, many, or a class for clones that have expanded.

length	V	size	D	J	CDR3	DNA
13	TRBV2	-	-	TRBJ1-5	CASIQGPGQPQHF	TGTGCCTCTATACAGGGTCCGGGGCAGCCCCAGCATTTT
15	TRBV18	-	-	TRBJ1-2	CASSPPPGDHYGYTF	TGTGCCAGCTCACCCCCCCCTGGGGACCACTATGGCTACACCTTC
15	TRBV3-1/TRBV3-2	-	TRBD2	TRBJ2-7	CASSPSRGSIYEQYF	TGTGCCAGCAGCCCCAGTCGCGGGAGTATCTACGAGCAGTACTTC
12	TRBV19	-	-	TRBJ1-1	CASSTQGTEAFF	TGTGCCAGTAGTACACAGGGCACTGAAGCTTTCTTT
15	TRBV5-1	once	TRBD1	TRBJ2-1	CASSLAGQSYNEQFF	TGCGCCAGCAGCTTGGCGGGACAGTCTTACAATGAGCAGTTCTTC
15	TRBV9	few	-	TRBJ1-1	CASSETDRRSTEAFF	TGTGCCAGCAGCGAAACGGACAGAAGGTCCACTGAAGCTTTCTTT
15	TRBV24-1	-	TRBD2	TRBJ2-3	CATRAGTSGTDTQYF	TGTGCCACCAGGGCTGGGACTAGCGGCACAGATACGCAGTATTTT
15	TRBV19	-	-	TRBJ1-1	CASRLTEPRDTEAFF	TGTGCCAGTAGATTGACAGAACCTCGGGACACTGAAGCTTTCTTT
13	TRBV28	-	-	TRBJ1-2	CASSSRVPYGYTF	TGTGCCAGCAGTTCCCGGGTCCCCTATGGCTACACCTTC
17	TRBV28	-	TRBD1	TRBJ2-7	CASSLVRRTGRSYEQYF	TGTGCCAGCAGTTTAGTCCGACGGACAGGGAGGTCCTACGAGCAGTACTTC
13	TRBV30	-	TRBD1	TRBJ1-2	CAWNRGSVYGYTF	TGTGCCTGGAACAGGGGATCCGTCTACGGCTACACCTTC
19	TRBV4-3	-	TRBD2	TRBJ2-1	CASSHFGAGDGPSYNEQFF	TGCGCCAGCAGCCACTTTGGGGCGGGGGACGGACCCTCCTACAATGAGCAGTTCTTC
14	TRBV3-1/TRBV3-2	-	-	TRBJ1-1	CASRPGQINTEAFF	TGTGCCAGCAGACCAGGACAGATAAACACTGAAGCTTTCTTT
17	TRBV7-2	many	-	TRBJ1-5	CASSPGGGFFGNQPQHF	TGTGCCAGCAGCCCCGGCGGCGGGTTCTTTGGCAATCAGCCCCAGCATTTT
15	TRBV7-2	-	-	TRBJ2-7	CASSPRTELSYEQYF	TGTGCCAGCAGCCCAAGGACGGAGCTCTCCTACGAGCAGTACTTC
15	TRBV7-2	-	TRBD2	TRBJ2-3	CASSFQRGATDTQYF	TGTGCCAGCAGCTTCCAGCGGGGGGCCACAGATACGCAGTATTTT
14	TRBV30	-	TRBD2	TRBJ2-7	CAWRGLGGSYEQYF	TGTGCCTGGCGCGGACTAGGCGGATCCTACGAGCAGTACTTC
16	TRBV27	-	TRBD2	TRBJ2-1	CASSNSGSGSYNEQFF	TGTGCCAGCAGTAATAGCGGGAGTGGCTCCTACAATGAGCAGTTCTTC
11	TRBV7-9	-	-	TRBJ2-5	CASSLDETQYF	TGTGCCAGCAGCTTAGACGAGACCCAGTACTTC
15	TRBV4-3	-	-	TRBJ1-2	CASSQDSTLTYGYTF	TGCGCCAGCAGCCAAGATTCCACCCTGACTTATGGCTACACCTTC
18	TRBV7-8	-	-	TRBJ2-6	CASRTPRTDTIGANVLTF	TGTGCCAGCAGGACGCCCCGGACAGACACTATTGGGGCCAACGTCCTGACTTTC
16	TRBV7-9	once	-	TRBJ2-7	CASSSVPKGRNYEQYF	TGTGCCAGCAGCTCCGTCCCCAAGGGCAGAAACTACGAGCAGTACTTC
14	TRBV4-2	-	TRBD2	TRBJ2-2	CASSQGVLAGELFF	TGTGCCAGCAGCCAAGGTGTACTAGCGGGGGAGCTGTTTTTT
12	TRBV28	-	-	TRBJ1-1	CASSFQRKGAFF	TGTGCCAGCAGTTTTCAGCGGAAGGGGGCTTTCTTT
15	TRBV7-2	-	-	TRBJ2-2	CASSPPTSFGGELFF	TGTGCCAGCAGCCCCCCCACTAGCTTTGGCGGGGAGCTGTTTTTT
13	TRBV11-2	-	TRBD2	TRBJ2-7	CASSGTSDYEQYF	TGTGCCAGCAGCGGGACTAGCGACTACGAGCAGTACTTC
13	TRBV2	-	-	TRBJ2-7	CASSARHSDEQYF	TGTGCCAGCAGTGCAAGACATTCCGATGAGCAGTACTTC
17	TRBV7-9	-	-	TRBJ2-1	CASSGLRGLISYNEQFF	TGTGCCAGCAGCGGCCTGCGCGGCCTCATTTCCTACAATGAGCAGTTCTTC
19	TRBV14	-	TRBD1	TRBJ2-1	CASSRPGSRGPSTFNEQFF	TGTGCCAGCAGCCGACCGGGGAGTAGGGGGCCCAGTACCTTCAATGAGCAGTTCTTC
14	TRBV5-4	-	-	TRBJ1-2	CASSPAGGVYGYTF	TGTGCCAGCAGCCCCGCGGGGGGGGTCTATGGCTACACCTTC
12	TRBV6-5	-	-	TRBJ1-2	CAGSEGGYGYTF	TGTGCGGGGTCCGAGGGGGGCTATGGCTACACCTTC
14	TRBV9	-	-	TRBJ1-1	CASSVSYTNTEAFF	TGTGCCAGCAGCGTTTCGTACACGAACACTGAAGCTTTCTTT
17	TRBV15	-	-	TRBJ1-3	CATSRVGPESSGNTIYF	TGTGCCACCAGCAGAGTCGGACCAGAGAGCTCTGGAAACACCATATATTTT
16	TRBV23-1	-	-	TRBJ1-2	CASSQSPVSSNYGYTF	TGCGCCAGCAGTCAATCTCCAGTATCTAGTAACTATGGCTACACCTTC
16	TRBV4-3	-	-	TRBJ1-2	CASSPETGLTNYGYTF	TGCGCCAGCAGCCCGGAGACAGGCCTAACTAACTATGGCTACACCTTC
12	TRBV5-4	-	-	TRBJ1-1	CASSLVGATAFF	TGTGCCAGCAGCTTGGTCGGGGCGACGGCTTTCTTT